This T cell receptor (beta chain) emerged from a study of cytomegalovirus exposure and HLA in healthy donors. Across the study: In an earlier analysis, 90 million to 130 million unique TCR beta sequences were found from 200 million or so T cells. Study results and limitations: Reports credit the classifier with highly specific, highly sensitive diagnosis of cytomegalovirus status. It was 150 to 200 TCR beta chains that were listed as cytomegalovirus-associated. Excluded were some V segments that proved indistinguishable, including TRBV6-2 and TRBV6-3.

Note on this clone: What it binds is not known.

The CDR3 has 14 amino acids. V was pared by 3 bases and J by 4 bases, with 6 bases of the junction left unmatched. CDR1 is SGHNT, CDR2 YYREEE, per germline (reference sequence). 60 Vbeta and 13 Jbeta primers were used in PCR. TCRdb's copy holds only in-frame clones and misses some; the assay was immunoSEQ multiplex PCR. The sample has around 210,000 clones; roughly 73% are singletons. Input material: PBMCs. The chain carries TRBV5-4 and TRBJ1-2, with 7 bases identical to TRBD1. The source of this sequence is a boy aged 5 to 17 in good health and CMV-seronegative. The CDR3 DNA is TGTGCCAGCAGCTCCGGGACAGATCCCTATGGCTACACCTTC. The encoded protein is CASSSGTDPYGYTF. The full variable domain, rest sourced from reference TRBV5-4 and TRBJ1-2, is ETGVTQSPTHLIKTRGQQVTLRCSSQSGHNTVSWYQQALGQGPQFIFQYYREEENGRGNFPPRFSGLQFPNYSSELNVNALELDDSALYLCASSSGTDPYGYTFGSGTRLTVV.